The 10 T cell receptor beta chains presented below share a single source sample, sequenced in a study of blood T cell repertoires in COVID-19. Using immunoSEQ multiplex PCR, the repertoire was profiled, and TCRdb retains in-frame clones only, with some absent. The table shows a few hundred thousand clones, with 70% to 90% occurring only once. Sequenced material: PBMCs or T cells enriched from blood (not recorded which). These receptors all come from a woman aged 40 to 50 who had recovered from COVID-19.

V gene TRBV19 combines with J gene TRBJ1-1; no firm D call. Trimming left V 5 bases short and J 4 bases short, with 8 bases between. Per germline, CDR1 LNHDA and CDR2 SQIVND (reference sequence). The CDR3 sequence is 12 residues long. CDR3 coding DNA: TGTGCCAGTAGTCCCTATGGCACTGAAGCTTTCTTT. Protein sequence: CASSPYGTEAFF.

The chain links TRBV2 to TRBJ1-2; possible D gene TRBD1, 6 bases. V lost 6 bases and J lost 5, with 13 bases in between. Germline lookup yields CDR1 SNHLY and CDR2 FYNNEI. The CDR3 length is 13 residues. The CDR3 coding sequence is TGTGCCAGCAGGCGGGGGCTAGGGTATGGCTACACCTTC. Translation gives CASRRGLGYGYTF.

This chain uses TRBV27 with TRBJ1-5; 8 bases agree with TRBD1. V shed 6 bases, J shed 1 base, and the junction held 8 bases outside the gene matches. The CDR3 consists of 16 residues. Germline CDR1 reads MNHEY; CDR2 reads SMNVEV (reference sequence). The CDR3 DNA is TGTGCCAGCAGGAAGACAGGGGTTAAGAGCAATCAGCCCCAGCATTTT. Translating gives CASRKTGVKSNQPQHF.

V and J are TRBV7-8 and TRBJ2-1; 7 nucleotides line up with TRBD2. Germline lookup yields CDR1 SGHVS and CDR2 FQNEAQ. V lost 2 bases to trimming and J lost 1 base; unmatched junction nucleotides: 8. The CDR3 is made up of 17 amino acids. CDR3 bases: TGTGCCAGCAGCTTAAGGGGAACTAGCGTTTCCTACAATGAGCAGTTCTTC. This gives the protein CASSLRGTSVSYNEQFF.

This chain links TRBV13 with TRBJ2-2, with 12 bases that match TRBD2. With V trimmed by 4 bases and J by 5 bases, 2 bases remained unmatched. Germline CDR1 is PRHDT and CDR2 is FYEKMQ (reference sequence). The CDR3 loop spans 15 amino acids. CDR3 nucleotide sequence: TGTGCCAGCAGCTGGACTAGCGGGATAACCGGGGAGCTGTTTTTT. It is translated as CASSWTSGITGELFF. The variable domain in full, completed from reference TRBV13 and TRBJ2-2, reads AAGVIQSPRHLIKEKRETATLKCYPIPRHDTVYWYQQGPGQDPQFLISFYEKMQSDKGSIPDRFSAQQFSDYHSELNMSSLELGDSALYFCASSWTSGITGELFFGEGSRLTVL.

CDR3 region: CATSDLAGDGYTF. The DNA for the CDR3 is TGTGCCACCAGTGATTTAGCCGGGGATGGCTACACCTTC. The rearrangement links TRBV24-1 to TRBJ1-2; D not resolved. The V gene's germline CDR1 is KGHDR and CDR2 SFDVKD. This CDR3 is built from 13 residues. V was cut by 1 base and J by 6 bases, with 8 bases left in between.

The rearrangement joins TRBV18 to TRBJ1-5; TRBD1 aligns across 8 bases. CDR1 and CDR2 (germline): KGHSH, LQKENI. This CDR3 has 15 amino acids. V trimming: 3 bases; J trimming: 3 bases; junction bases outside the gene matches: 4. The CDR3 DNA follows: TGTGCCAGCTCACCCTCAGGGGGCCCCAATCAGCCCCAGCATTTT. It yields the protein CASSPSGGPNQPQHF.

The chain joins TRBV6-5 to TRBJ1-5; a weak D match, TRBD1 (6 bases). The V gene's germline CDR1 is MNHEY and CDR2 SVGAGI. Trimming took 6 bases from V and 3 from J, leaving 12 bases between them. This CDR3 has 14 amino acids. The CDR3 spells CASRPTGNNQPQHF. The CDR3 coding sequence is TGTGCCAGCAGACCGACAGGAAACAATCAGCCCCAGCATTTT.

This clone came up once. The chain employs TRBV6-2 or TRBV6-3 and TRBJ1-2; 10 positions match TRBD1. The ends lost 0 bases at V and 3 bases at J; junction bases unmatched: 7. The CDR3 runs 17 residues. CDR1 is MNHEY, CDR2 SVGEGT, per germline. In nucleotides, the CDR3 is TGTGCCAGCAGTTACTCGACAGGGGGCCCATGGTACTATGGCTACACCTTC. Residues: CASSYSTGGPWYYGYTF.

The chain carries TRBV20-1 and TRBJ2-1; possible D gene TRBD2, 6 bases. The germline V gene has CDR1 DFQATT and CDR2 SNEGSKA (reference sequence). This CDR3 contains 12 residues. Trimming stripped 3 bases from V and 5 bases from J, with 8 bases between. CDR3 loop: CSASSGDNEQFF. The CDR3 coding sequence is TGCAGTGCTAGTTCGGGAGACAATGAGCAGTTCTTC.